What follows are 15 T cell receptor beta chains derived from one specimen sequenced in a study of CD8+ T cells in alopecia areata. Following extraction, RNA underwent reverse transcription to cDNA, which served as the sequencing template. Sequencing was performed with immunoSEQ multiplex PCR; in TCRdb, only in-frame clones are kept and a portion is missing. This table holds about 160,000 clones, about 89% found once. The material sequenced was CD8+ T cells sorted from blood, taken at week 0. These receptors came from a human donor with alopecia areata.

V and J are TRBV6-1 and TRBJ2-1; no clear D gene. With 4 bases removed from V and 10 bases from J, the gap between germline ends came to 14 bases. Germline lookup yields CDR1 MNHNS and CDR2 SASEGT. This CDR3 spans 13 amino acids. For the CDR3, the DNA is TGTGCCAGCAGTGGGAGCAGGTCCGGGGAGCAGTTCTTC. Translation: CASSGSRSGEQFF.

V and J are TRBV5-1 and TRBJ2-7; possibly TRBD2 for D (6 bases). CDR3 length: 15 amino acids. V gave up 4 bases and J gave up 3 bases, with 17 bases separating them. Looked up from germline, CDR1 is SGHRS and CDR2 is YFSETQ. DNA for the CDR3: TGCGCCAGCAGCGAGGTTCCGGACTACGACTACGAGCAGTACTTC. Protein sequence: CASSEVPDYDYEQYF.

The chain combines TRBV5-4 with TRBJ2-1; no clear D gene. Looked up from germline, CDR1 is SGHNT and CDR2 is YYREEE (reference sequence). This CDR3 is built from 11 residues. V dropped 0 bases and J dropped 10 bases, with 5 bases sitting between them. CDR3 loop: CASSLVTEQFF. The CDR3 DNA reads as TGTGCCAGCAGCTTGGTGACGGAGCAGTTCTTC. Complete variable domain (other parts from reference TRBV5-4 and TRBJ2-1): ETGVTQSPTHLIKTRGQQVTLRCSSQSGHNTVSWYQQALGQGPQFIFQYYREEENGRGNFPPRFSGLQFPNYSSELNVNALELDDSALYLCASSLVTEQFFGPGTRLTVL.

The chain employs TRBV5-6 and TRBJ2-7; TRBD2 might be the D (5 bases). Germline CDR1 and CDR2: SGHDT and YYEEEE. V shed 3 bases and J shed 3 bases, with 7 bases lying between them. The CDR3 loop spans 12 amino acids. CDR3 sequence reads: CASSSDFYEQYF. The CDR3 nucleotides are TGTGCCAGCAGCTCGGACTTCTACGAGCAGTACTTC.

This rearrangement joins TRBV9 to TRBJ2-3; D not resolved. The CDR3 sequence is 19 residues long. V was shortened by 3 bases and J by 0 bases, with 23 bases between the two germline ends. CDR1 is SGDLS, CDR2 YYNGEE, per germline. The CDR3 DNA reads as TGTGCCAGCAGCGCGAAGGGTAATAATAGGGCACCGAGCACAGATACGCAGTATTTT. Its translation is CASSAKGNNRAPSTDTQYF.

The chain couples TRBV6-1 to TRBJ1-2, with 8 positions matching TRBD1. Germline CDR1 MNHNS, CDR2 SASEGT. The J segment lost 0 bases and the V segment lost 6 bases, leaving 3 bases of the junction unmatched. This CDR3 is built from 14 residues. Here the CDR3 DNA reads TGTGCCAGCAGAGACAGGGGCACTAACTATGGCTACACCTTC. Translation gives CASRDRGTNYGYTF.

To note about this clone: This same CDR3 is encoded by further DNA sequences in the sample. The rearrangement links TRBV13 to TRBJ2-1; D not resolved. This CDR3 spans 12 amino acids. V was clipped by 1 base and J by 6 bases, with 4 bases between them. Per the germline V gene, CDR1 is PRHDT and CDR2 is FYEKMQ (reference sequence). The CDR3 spells CASSLASNEQFF. The DNA for the CDR3 is TGTGCCAGCAGCTTAGCTAGCAATGAGCAGTTCTTC.

The chain recombines TRBV4-1 with TRBJ2-5; no reliable D call. Germline assignment: CDR1 MGHRA and CDR2 YSYEKL. The CDR3 has 11 amino acids. The V end was cut by 3 bases, the J end by 4 bases, with 3 bases between. The CDR3, as DNA: TGCGCCAGCAGCCACGGAGAGACCCAGTACTTC. Encoded protein: CASSHGETQYF.

The table lists this clone with a few counts. The J gene is TRBJ2-7, the V gene TRBV29-1, with 12 bases fitting TRBD1. CDR1 is SQVTM, CDR2 ANQGSEA, per germline. The V segment lost 6 bases and the J segment 6 bases; nucleotides outside the gene matches: 12. The CDR3 spans 15 residues. CDR3 residues: CSVGRPGQGAIEQYF. Written as DNA, the CDR3 is TGCAGCGTCGGAAGACCGGGACAGGGGGCAATCGAGCAGTACTTC.

The chain employs TRBV7-9 and TRBJ2-7; D may be TRBD1 or TRBD2 (6 bases each). CDR3 length: 13 residues. V gave up 5 bases and J gave up 1 base, with 9 bases separating them. The germline V gene has CDR1 SEHNR and CDR2 FQNEAQ (reference sequence). The CDR3 reads CASSRGGSYEQYF. The CDR3 DNA is TGTGCCAGCAGCCGAGGGGGGTCCTACGAGCAGTACTTC.

The CDR3 sequence is CAWSVAGNYGYTF. The CDR3 DNA reads as TGTGCCTGGAGTGTAGCAGGGAACTATGGCTACACCTTC. This chain links TRBV30 with TRBJ1-2; TRBD1 is a possible D gene (5 bases). Per germline, CDR1 GTSNPN and CDR2 SVGIG (reference sequence). CDR3 length equals 13 residues. Trimming took 0 bases from V and 2 from J, leaving 7 bases between them.

V and J are TRBV4-1 and TRBJ2-7, with 9 bases that match TRBD2. J lost 5 bases, V lost 2 bases, and 4 bases had no gene match. The germline V gene encodes CDR1 MGHRA and CDR2 YSYEKL. The CDR3 length is 14 residues. CDR3 sequence (DNA): TGCGCCAGCAGCCAACGGCCTAGCGGGAACGAGCAGTACTTC. Translating gives CASSQRPSGNEQYF.

The V call is TRBV5-4, the J call TRBJ2-7; D might be TRBD1 or TRBD2, each matching 5 bases. Between the trimmed V and J ends, which lost 5 bases and 6 bases, there was a span of 12 bases. This CDR3 is built from 12 residues. Germline V gene data show CDR1 as SGHNT and CDR2 as YYREEE (reference sequence). In nucleotides, the CDR3 is TGTGCCAGCAGAGAGGGGCCGGGCGAGCAGTACTTC. As protein: CASREGPGEQYF.

This clone showed up just a few times. The chain is built from TRBV7-8 and TRBJ1-4, with D possibly matching TRBD1 (6 bases). The V and J ends lost 5 bases and 3 bases respectively, with 10 bases between them. This CDR3 spans 14 amino acids. The V gene's germline CDR1 is SGHVS and CDR2 FQNEAQ. In DNA, the CDR3 is TGTGCCAGCAGCCTAGGGGGTTCTAATGAAAAACTGTTTTTT. This sequence encodes CASSLGGSNEKLFF.

The chain recombines TRBV27 with TRBJ2-7; 7 nucleotides align to TRBD1. The CDR3 has 14 amino acids. With V trimmed by 6 bases and J by 0 bases, 5 bases remained unmatched. The germline gives CDR1 MNHEY, CDR2 SMNVEV (reference sequence). CDR3 in DNA: TGTGCCAGCAGAGGGACAGTCTCCTCCTACGAGCAGTACTTC. This codes for CASRGTVSSYEQYF.